These 31 T cell receptor beta chains share one sample of origin, sequenced in a study of T cell repertoires in cytomegalovirus infection. Each CDR3 protein gets one entry after TCRdb re-called the reads with MiXCR. In the table there are 150,000 to 200,000 distinct CDR3 sequences, about 21% of which are singletons. Material: PBMCs. The receptors were gathered from a human donor in good health (CMV status not recorded). Some clones in this sample may be carry-over from other donors' samples.

This sequence joins TRBV6-2 or TRBV6-3 and TRBJ2-2; D is uncertain. Trimming shortened V by 7 bases and J by 5 bases, and 14 bases separated the two germline ends. CDR1 is MNHEY and CDR2 is SVGEGT in the germline V gene. The CDR3 totals 14 residues. This chain's CDR3 is CASIRSPPTGELFF. CDR3 bases: TGTGCCAGCATCCGGTCCCCCCCAACCGGGGAGCTGTTTTTT.

This clonotype came up a few times. The chain combines TRBV12-3 or TRBV12-4 with TRBJ1-2; 7 nucleotides match TRBD1. With V trimmed by 5 bases and J by 4 bases, 4 bases remained unmatched. The CDR3 runs to 13 residues. The CDR3 region is CASSAQGIYGYTF. The CDR3 nucleotides read TGTGCCAGCAGTGCACAGGGGATCTATGGCTACACCTTC.

This clonotype has ten or more counts. The rearrangement joins TRBV6-2 or TRBV6-3 to TRBJ2-7, with 10 nucleotides matching TRBD1. The CDR3 has 14 residues. J was trimmed by 7 bases and V by 2 bases; bases with no gene match: 5. The germline CDR1 and CDR2 sequences are MNHEY and SVGEGT. The chain's CDR3 is CASSYRQGAGEQYF. The CDR3, as DNA: TGTGCCAGCAGTTACAGACAGGGGGCAGGGGAGCAGTACTTC.

As concerns this clonotype: Since a much larger clone is just one base distant, this may be a read error. V gene TRBV7-6 combines with J gene TRBJ1-2; possibly TRBD1 for D (6 bases). CDR3 length: 13 residues. Germline values: CDR1 SGHVS, CDR2 FNYEAQ. CDR3 sequence: CASILVGGHWDTF. As DNA, the CDR3 is TGTGCCAGCATCTTAGTTGGGGGCCATTGGGACACCTTC.

The rearrangement uses TRBV12-3 or TRBV12-4 and TRBJ1-4; D is uncertain. The CDR3 sequence is 12 residues long. The germline V and J ends were trimmed by 5 bases and 7 bases, with 8 bases remaining between them. CDR3 nucleotides: TGTGCCAGCAGTGGTCCAGCTGAAAAACTGTTTTTT. Protein product: CASSGPAEKLFF.

The sample holds a few counts of this clonotype. The V call is TRBV19, the J call TRBJ2-6; 7 nucleotides align to TRBD2. The V gene end was trimmed by 7 bases and the J gene end by 1 base; junction bases not matched to a gene: 4. The germline CDR1 and CDR2 sequences are LNHDA and SQIVND (reference sequence). This CDR3 is built from 15 residues. CDR3: CASTWGGSGANVLTF. The CDR3 DNA sequence: TGTGCCAGTACGTGGGGGGGTTCTGGGGCCAACGTCCTGACTTTC.

This clonotype was detected only a few times. J is TRBJ2-3 and V is TRBV2, with 7 bases lining up with TRBD2. This CDR3 is 18 amino acids long. V trimming: 7 bases; J trimming: 4 bases; junction bases outside the gene matches: 20. The germline V gene has CDR1 SNHLY and CDR2 FYNNEI. The DNA for the CDR3 is TGTGCCAGCACCCCCCTAACCGGGACTAAGGGTTTTGCAGATACGCAGTATTTT. As protein: CASTPLTGTKGFADTQYF.

This clonotype was counted at least ten times. The gene calls are TRBV7-6 and TRBJ2-7; 7 positions agree with TRBD1. The ends lost 6 bases at V and 5 bases at J; junction bases unmatched: 7. Per germline, CDR1 SGHVS and CDR2 FNYEAQ. This CDR3 has 13 amino acids. In DNA form, the CDR3 reads TGTGCCAGCAGTCCCACGACAGGGAACGAGCAGTACTTC. It translates to CASSPTTGNEQYF.

The chain joins TRBV20-1 to TRBJ1-6; a possible D gene is TRBD1 (5 bases). Germline assignment: CDR1 DFQATT and CDR2 SNEGSKA (reference sequence). The CDR3 contains 13 residues. V was cut by 3 bases and J by 8 bases, with 11 bases left in between. CDR3: CSASSRVDSPLHF. CDR3 coding DNA: TGCAGTGCTAGTTCCAGGGTTGATTCACCCCTCCACTTT.

The V call is TRBV7-3, the J call TRBJ2-6; D unresolved. V lost 5 bases and J 3 bases, leaving 8 bases between the germline ends. CDR1 is SGHTA, CDR2 FQGTGA, per germline. This CDR3 has 14 residues. The CDR3 region is CASSPQYGANVLTF. CDR3 coding DNA: TGTGCCAGCAGCCCCCAGTATGGGGCCAACGTCCTGACTTTC. The complete variable domain, with remaining parts taken from reference TRBV7-3 and TRBJ2-6, reads GAGVSQTPSNKVTEKGKYVELRCDPISGHTALYWYRQSLGQGPEFLIYFQGTGAADDSGLPNDRFFAVRPEGSVSTLKIQRTERGDSAVYLCASSPQYGANVLTFGAGSRLTVL.

This clonotype was observed many times. The chain has TRBV12-3 or TRBV12-4 and TRBJ2-1; D possibly uses TRBD1 or TRBD2 (6 bases each). The CDR3 contains 18 residues. V lost 6 bases, J lost 0 bases, and 21 bases lay in between. CDR3 DNA: TGTGCCAGCAGCTCTCGAGGGTCGGGGGCGAGCTCCTACAATGAGCAGTTCTTC. Translation gives CASSSRGSGASSYNEQFF.

This chain links TRBV12-3 or TRBV12-4 with TRBJ1-2, with 7 bases identical to TRBD1. The ends lost 6 bases at V and 8 bases at J; junction bases unmatched: 6. The CDR3 extends over 12 amino acids. The DNA of the CDR3 is TGTGCCAGCAGACTGACAGGGCAAGGCTACACCTTC. Translated, it gives CASRLTGQGYTF.

This sequence joins TRBV12-3 or TRBV12-4 and TRBJ2-7; 7 bases line up with TRBD1. The V gene end was trimmed by 3 bases and the J gene end by 4 bases; junction bases not matched to a gene: 6. This CDR3 comprises 14 residues. For the CDR3, the DNA is TGTGCCAGCAGTTTCGGGACAGCGTTTTACGAGCAGTACTTC. This sequence encodes CASSFGTAFYEQYF.

The chain links TRBV28 to TRBJ2-2; D call uncertain. This CDR3 spans 15 amino acids. Germline loops: CDR1 MDHEN, CDR2 SYDVKM. Trimming stripped 3 bases from V and 1 base from J, with 9 bases between. The CDR3 reads CASSFRERNTGELFF. CDR3 nucleotide sequence: TGTGCCAGCAGTTTTAGAGAGCGGAACACCGGGGAGCTGTTTTTT.

The chain employs TRBV20-1 and TRBJ2-5, with 8 bases lining up with TRBD1. Germline trimming cut 5 bases from V and 7 bases from J; bases unmatched to any gene: 12. Per germline, CDR1 DFQATT and CDR2 SNEGSKA (reference sequence). CDR3 length equals 14 residues. CDR3 loop: CSAGDRDRIGTQYF. Written as DNA, the CDR3 is TGCAGTGCTGGTGATCGGGACAGGATCGGGACCCAGTACTTC.

This clonotype was counted between two and nine times. The CDR3 DNA is TGTGCCAGCAGCCAAGATAGGGCGAACGTGAATGCTTTCTTT. Translated: CASSQDRANVNAFF. The V call is TRBV3-1, the J call TRBJ1-1; D uncertain. The CDR3 is made up of 14 amino acids. Deletions cut 0 bases from V and 11 bases from J, with 16 bases between. Germline values: CDR1 LGHDT, CDR2 YNNKEL (reference sequence).

The chain is built from TRBV7-6 and TRBJ2-7; possibly TRBD1 for D (5 bases). Trimming shortened V by 0 bases and J by 0 bases, and 12 bases separated the two germline ends. The length of the CDR3 is 16 residues. CDR1 is SGHVS, CDR2 FNYEAQ, per germline. DNA of the CDR3: TGTGCCAGCAGCTTAGCGCCGCCTCAGGGCTCCTACGAGCAGTACTTC. This encodes CASSLAPPQGSYEQYF.

This clonotype has ten or more counts. This chain links TRBV11-3 with TRBJ1-6, with D perhaps matching TRBD1 (6 bases). Germline V CDR1 and CDR2: SGHNT, YENEEA. V lost 2 bases to trimming and J lost 7 bases, with 12 bases between them. The CDR3 has 15 residues. The CDR3 here is CASSLLSQGNSPLHF. Here the CDR3 DNA reads TGTGCCAGCAGCTTATTGTCCCAGGGGAATTCACCCCTCCACTTT.

This clonotype has a handful of counts. This chain links TRBV11-2 with TRBJ1-2; D is possibly TRBD1 (5 bases). Germline V gene sequence: CDR1 SGHAT, CDR2 FQNNGV. The CDR3 consists of 13 residues. The V and J ends lost 3 bases and 8 bases respectively, with 13 bases between them. Here the CDR3 DNA reads TGTGCCAGCAGCTTGGCAGGGATGGTCGGCTACACCTTC. Its protein product is CASSLAGMVGYTF.

CDR3 nucleotide sequence: TGTGCCAGCATCGAAAGGGGCAGTTCTAACTATGGCTACACCTTC. Translation: CASIERGSSNYGYTF. The V and J genes are TRBV28 and TRBJ1-2; TRBD1 might be the D (5 bases). The V and J ends lost 7 bases and 0 bases respectively, with 15 bases between them. This CDR3 spans 15 amino acids. The V gene's germline CDR1 is MDHEN and CDR2 SYDVKM.

This clonotype was picked up a small number of times. The gene calls are TRBV11-2 and TRBJ2-3; 11 positions match TRBD2. Germline V gives CDR1 SGHAT, CDR2 FQNNGV. This CDR3 spans 14 amino acids. V was clipped by 5 bases and J by 6 bases; unmatched bases: 4. CDR3 nucleotides: TGTGCCAGCAGCCTGCGGACTAGCGGGGATACGCAGTATTTT. Translating gives CASSLRTSGDTQYF.

The CDR3: CASSESPANTEAFF. The DNA of the CDR3 is TGTGCCAGCAGTGAGTCTCCAGCGAACACTGAAGCTTTCTTT. This chain connects TRBV6-1 to TRBJ1-1; no firm D call. V lost 3 bases and J lost 1, with 9 bases in between. This CDR3 comprises 14 residues. Germline CDR1 and CDR2: MNHNS and SASEGT.

This chain connects TRBV7-9 to TRBJ1-5; tentatively, D is TRBD1 (5 bases). This CDR3 contains 14 residues. Trimming cost V 2 bases and J 5 bases, with 10 bases left between them. From germline, CDR1 is SEHNR and CDR2 FQNEAQ (reference sequence). The CDR3 nucleotides read TGTGCCAGCAGCTTATCGGGGACCTATCAGCCCCAGCATTTT. Encoded protein: CASSLSGTYQPQHF.

This clonotype was seen a few times. V and J are TRBV29-1 and TRBJ2-7; D is possibly TRBD1 (5 bases). Trimming left V 5 bases short and J 2 bases short, with 10 bases between. The length of the CDR3 is 12 residues. In germline, CDR1 is SQVTM, CDR2 ANQGSEA. The CDR3 loop reads CSVYKGTYEQYF. The CDR3 coding sequence is TGCAGCGTTTACAAGGGGACCTACGAGCAGTACTTC.

The table lists this clonotype with many counts. V gene TRBV7-2 combines with J gene TRBJ2-7; the match to TRBD2 covers 10 bases. The germline V gene has CDR1 SGHTA and CDR2 FQGNSA. CDR3 size: 16 residues. J lost 2 bases, V lost 5 bases, and 9 bases had no gene match. This CDR3 reads CASSTRTSGKPYEQYF. As DNA, the CDR3 is TGTGCCAGCAGCACTCGGACTAGCGGAAAACCCTACGAGCAGTACTTC.

This clonotype was detected only a few times. This chain uses TRBV6-8 with TRBJ2-1; TRBD2 is a possible D gene (5 bases). The CDR3 contains 15 residues. V was clipped by 6 bases and J by 6 bases, with 18 bases between them. CDR1 is MNHGY and CDR2 is SAAAGT in the germline V gene. The CDR3 DNA sequence: TGTGCCAGCAGAAAAGCGGTCACGTACGGCAATGAGCAGTTCTTC. This translates into CASRKAVTYGNEQFF.

In this sample, this clonotype turned up a few times. This chain links TRBV12-3 or TRBV12-4 with TRBJ2-1; D assignment may be TRBD1 or TRBD2 (5 bases each). Trimming shortened V by 6 bases and J by 1 base, and 16 bases separated the two germline ends. The CDR3 totals 16 residues. DNA for the CDR3: TGTGCCAGCAGCAACGGACCGGGACGGTCCTACAATGAGCAGTTCTTC. Translated: CASSNGPGRSYNEQFF.

A few counts support this clonotype. V is TRBV7-9 and J is TRBJ1-1, with 8 nucleotides matching TRBD1. Germline V gene data show CDR1 as SEHNR and CDR2 as FQNEAQ (reference sequence). The trim removed 1 base at V and 4 bases at J, leaving 8 bases unmatched. The CDR3 loop spans 16 amino acids. The CDR3 region is CASSLDLFGQGTEAFF. Written as DNA, the CDR3 is TGTGCCAGCAGCTTAGATTTATTTGGACAGGGCACTGAAGCTTTCTTT.

This clonotype was found a few times. V and J are TRBV19 and TRBJ1-5; maybe TRBD1 (5 bases). The CDR3 runs 13 residues. The V gene's germline CDR1 is LNHDA and CDR2 SQIVND (reference sequence). V was shortened by 1 base and J by 7 bases, with 8 bases between the two germline ends. The CDR3, as DNA: TGTGCCAGTAGTATAGGGGGGGAACAGCCCCAGCATTTT. Encoded protein: CASSIGGEQPQHF.

Worth noting for this clonotype: One end of the junction is discordant with germline, which a read error may explain. The rearrangement joins TRBV2 to TRBJ2-5; no clear D gene. Germline lookup yields CDR1 SNHLY and CDR2 FYNNEI. The CDR3 is 11 residues long. The CDR3 is CASSEIETLYF. As DNA, the CDR3 is TGTGCCAGCAGTGAGATTGAGACCCTGTACTTC.

CDR3 in DNA: TGTGCCAGCAGTTACTATAGCCCTGGGGGCACAGATACGCAGTATTTT. Protein sequence: CASSYYSPGGTDTQYF. V gene TRBV6-5 combines with J gene TRBJ2-3, with D uncertain. Germline-derived CDR1 and CDR2 are MNHEY and SVGAGI. The CDR3 has 16 amino acids. Trimming took off 1 base at V and 1 base at J, with 12 bases between the two ends.